This entry lists 17 T cell receptor beta chains sequenced from one sample in a study of blood T cell repertoires in COVID-19. The data were produced by immunoSEQ multiplex PCR, yet TCRdb's version contains in-frame clones alone and is incomplete. The sample lists 200,000 to 250,000 clones; 86% were seen once. The sample consisted of peripheral blood. The receptors derive from a man under 40 who had recovered from COVID-19.

The chain combines TRBV5-1 with TRBJ1-1, with D perhaps matching TRBD1 (5 bases). V lost 5 bases and J 5 bases, leaving 7 bases between the germline ends. The CDR3 loop spans 11 amino acids. The germline V gene encodes CDR1 SGHRS and CDR2 YFSETQ. The CDR3 coding sequence is TGCGCCAGCAGGGGGCAGACTGAAGCTTTCTTT. Its protein is CASRGQTEAFF.

The V and J genes are TRBV5-4 and TRBJ1-1; tentatively, D is TRBD1 (5 bases). The germline V gene encodes CDR1 SGHNT and CDR2 YYREEE (reference sequence). The CDR3 extends over 12 amino acids. The V end was cut by 0 bases, the J end by 8 bases, with 8 bases between. The CDR3 DNA follows: TGTGCCAGCAGCTTGGGGGGCAGGGAAGCTTTCTTT. Encoded protein: CASSLGGREAFF.

This clone was seen at least ten times. The chain links TRBV5-1 to TRBJ2-2, with TRBD2 matching 9 bases. This CDR3 comprises 14 residues. V shed 7 bases and J 7 bases; nucleotides not matched to a gene: 8. Germline CDR1 is SGHRS and CDR2 is YFSETQ. DNA for the CDR3: TGCGCCAGCTATGCTAGCGGGGCTGGCGGGGAGCTGTTTTTT. This sequence encodes CASYASGAGGELFF.

The chain has TRBV6-5 and TRBJ2-5, with D perhaps TRBD2 (5 bases). V was clipped by 5 bases and J by 4 bases, with 17 bases between them. The CDR3 consists of 15 residues. Germline values: CDR1 MNHEY, CDR2 SVGAGI. CDR3 bases: TGTGCCAGCAGTCCCGTGGGGAACGGAGGAGAGACCCAGTACTTC. It is translated as CASSPVGNGGETQYF.

CDR3 DNA: TGTGCCAGCAGTTTGATGGGGGGACAGCCCCAGCATTTT. This gives the protein CASSLMGGQPQHF. The chain recombines TRBV5-5 with TRBJ1-5; D perhaps matches TRBD1 (5 bases). This CDR3 comprises 13 residues. Germline-derived CDR1 and CDR2 are SGHKS and YYEKEE (reference sequence). V lost 5 bases to trimming and J lost 7 bases, with 13 bases between them.

The genes are TRBV27 and TRBJ1-6; 9 bases are shared with TRBD1. Germline CDR1 and CDR2: MNHEY and SMNVEV (reference sequence). J gave up 9 bases and V 7 bases, and 7 bases lay outside the gene matches. The CDR3 has 14 residues. CDR3 nucleotides: TGTGCCAGCAAAACGGGACAGGGTACTTCACCCCTCCACTTT. Amino acids: CASKTGQGTSPLHF.

V and J are TRBV5-1 and TRBJ2-3, with D perhaps TRBD2 (7 bases). Germline V gene lookup returns CDR1 SGHRS and CDR2 YFSETQ. V dropped 4 bases and J dropped 1 base, with 10 bases sitting between them. The CDR3 is 14 residues long. The CDR3 sequence: CASSRGAGTDTQYF. The CDR3 DNA reads TGCGCCAGCAGCCGGGGGGCAGGCACAGATACGCAGTATTTT.

This clone showed up just once. The CDR3 DNA is TGTGCCAGCAGCGTAGTGGCAGGGTTTGAAGCTTTCTTT. Translated: CASSVVAGFEAFF. This chain connects TRBV9 to TRBJ1-1; tentative D call: TRBD1 (5 bases). The germline V and J ends were trimmed by 0 bases and 7 bases, with 10 bases remaining between them. The CDR3 has 13 residues. CDR1 SGDLS and CDR2 YYNGEE come from the germline V gene. The variable domain in full, with the rest retrieved from reference TRBV9 and TRBJ1-1, is DSGVTQTPKHLITATGQRVTLRCSPRSGDLSVYWYQQSLDQGLQFLIQYYNGEERAKGNILERFSAQQFPDLHSELNLSSLELGDSALYFCASSVVAGFEAFFGQGTRLTVV.

V usage is TRBV27 and J usage is TRBJ1-2; 7 bases match TRBD1. This CDR3 is built from 14 residues. With V trimmed by 5 bases and J by 4 bases, 7 bases remained unmatched. CDR1 is MNHEY, CDR2 SMNVEV, per germline (reference sequence). The CDR3 here is CASSTYRGSYGYTF. The CDR3 DNA is TGTGCCAGCAGTACCTACAGGGGTTCCTATGGCTACACCTTC.

This chain connects TRBV4-2 to TRBJ2-2; D unresolved. Trimming pared 0 bases from V and 0 bases from J, leaving 8 bases between. The CDR3 is made up of 16 amino acids. The germline V gene has CDR1 LGHNA and CDR2 YNFKEQ. CDR3 in amino acids: CASSQDLATNTGELFF. DNA for the CDR3: TGTGCCAGCAGCCAAGATCTGGCCACGAACACCGGGGAGCTGTTTTTT.

CDR3 in DNA: TGTGCCAGCAGTTTGTCCAGGGGAGCCTACACCTTC. Translating gives CASSLSRGAYTF. This rearrangement joins TRBV12-3 or TRBV12-4 to TRBJ1-2, with a possible D match to TRBD1 (6 bases). This CDR3 is built from 12 residues. V lost 3 bases to trimming and J lost 10 bases, with 12 bases between them.

The chain has TRBV19 and TRBJ1-1; D is ambiguous. Trimming took off 3 bases at V and 0 bases at J, with 11 bases between the two ends. Germline CDR1 reads LNHDA; CDR2 reads SQIVND (reference sequence). This CDR3 comprises 15 residues. CDR3 sequence (DNA): TGTGCCAGTAGTATTACTCTTCCCATGAACACTGAAGCTTTCTTT. This gives the protein CASSITLPMNTEAFF.

J is TRBJ1-1 and V is TRBV6-6; perhaps TRBD1 as D (5 bases). In germline, CDR1 is MNHNY, CDR2 SVGAGI (reference sequence). The CDR3 is 16 amino acids. V was shortened by 6 bases and J by 0 bases, with 17 bases between the two germline ends. CDR3 coding DNA: TGTGCCAGCAGCCTATACCGGGACTGGGTGAACACTGAAGCTTTCTTT. Its translation: CASSLYRDWVNTEAFF.

The rearrangement links TRBV9 to TRBJ1-2; D is uncertain. This CDR3 has 13 amino acids. Germline CDR1 is SGDLS and CDR2 is YYNGEE. V was shortened by 3 bases and J by 2 bases, with 8 bases between the two germline ends. Here the CDR3 reads CASSALQNYGYTF. The CDR3, as DNA: TGTGCCAGCAGCGCATTACAGAACTATGGCTACACCTTC.

The chain uses TRBV5-1 and TRBJ2-2; no clear D gene. Trimming took 0 bases from V and 3 from J, leaving 6 bases between them. There are 14 residues in the CDR3. Germline V gene data show CDR1 as SGHRS and CDR2 as YFSETQ. CDR3 loop: CASSLEQYTGELFF. CDR3 bases: TGCGCCAGCAGCTTGGAACAGTACACCGGGGAGCTGTTTTTT.

The rearrangement uses TRBV5-4 and TRBJ2-5, with D unresolved. CDR3 length: 15 amino acids. With 4 bases removed from V and 5 bases from J, the gap between germline ends came to 18 bases. Germline lookup yields CDR1 SGHNT and CDR2 YYREEE (reference sequence). CDR3: CASSTTLGIPETQYF. The DNA of the CDR3 is TGTGCCAGCAGCACCACTCTAGGCATTCCCGAGACCCAGTACTTC.

The gene calls are TRBV2 and TRBJ1-2; D unclear. V lost 4 bases, J lost 7 bases, and 13 bases lay in between. The CDR3 loop spans 13 amino acids. Germline V gives CDR1 SNHLY, CDR2 FYNNEI. The chain's CDR3 is CASSVSPWLGYTF. The CDR3 DNA reads TGTGCCAGCAGTGTTTCGCCTTGGCTTGGCTACACCTTC.